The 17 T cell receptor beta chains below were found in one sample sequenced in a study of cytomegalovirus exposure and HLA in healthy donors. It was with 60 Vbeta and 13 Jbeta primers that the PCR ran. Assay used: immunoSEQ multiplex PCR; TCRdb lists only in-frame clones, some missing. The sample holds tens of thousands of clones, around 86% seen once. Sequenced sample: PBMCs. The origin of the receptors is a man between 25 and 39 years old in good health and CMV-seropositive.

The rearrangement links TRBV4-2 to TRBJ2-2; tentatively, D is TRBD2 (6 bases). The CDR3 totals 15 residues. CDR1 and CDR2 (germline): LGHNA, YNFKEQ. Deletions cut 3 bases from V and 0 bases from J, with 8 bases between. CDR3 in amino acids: CASSQTSANTGELFF. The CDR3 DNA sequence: TGTGCCAGCAGCCAGACTAGTGCGAACACCGGGGAGCTGTTTTTT.

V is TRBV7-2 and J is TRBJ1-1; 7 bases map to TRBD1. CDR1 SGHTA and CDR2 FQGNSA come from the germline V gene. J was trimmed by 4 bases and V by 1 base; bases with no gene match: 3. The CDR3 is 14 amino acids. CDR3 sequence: CASSLVRGATEAFF. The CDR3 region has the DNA TGTGCCAGCAGCTTAGTCAGGGGGGCCACTGAAGCTTTCTTT.

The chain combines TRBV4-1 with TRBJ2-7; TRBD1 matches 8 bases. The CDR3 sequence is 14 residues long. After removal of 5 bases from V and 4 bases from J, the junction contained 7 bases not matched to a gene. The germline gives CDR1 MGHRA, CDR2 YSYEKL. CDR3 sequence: CASSYRTGNYEQYF. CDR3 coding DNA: TGCGCCAGCAGCTATAGGACAGGGAATTACGAGCAGTACTTC.

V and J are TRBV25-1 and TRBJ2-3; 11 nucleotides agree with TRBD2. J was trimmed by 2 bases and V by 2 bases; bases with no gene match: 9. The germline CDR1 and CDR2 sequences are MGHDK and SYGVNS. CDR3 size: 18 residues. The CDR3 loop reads CASSEDHGTSGFTDTQYF. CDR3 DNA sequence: TGTGCCAGCAGTGAAGACCACGGGACTAGCGGATTCACAGATACGCAGTATTTT.

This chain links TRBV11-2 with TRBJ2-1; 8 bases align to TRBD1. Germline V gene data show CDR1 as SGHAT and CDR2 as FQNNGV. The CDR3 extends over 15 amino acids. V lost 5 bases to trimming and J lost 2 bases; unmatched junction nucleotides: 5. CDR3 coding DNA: TGTGCCAGCAGCATACAGGGGGACGCCTACAATGAGCAGTTCTTC. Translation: CASSIQGDAYNEQFF.

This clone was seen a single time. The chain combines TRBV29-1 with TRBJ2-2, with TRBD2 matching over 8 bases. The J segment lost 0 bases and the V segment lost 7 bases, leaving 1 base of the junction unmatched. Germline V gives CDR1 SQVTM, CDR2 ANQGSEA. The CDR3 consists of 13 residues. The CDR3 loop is CSGSGTNTGELFF. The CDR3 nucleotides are TGCAGCGGTAGCGGGACGAACACCGGGGAGCTGTTTTTT.

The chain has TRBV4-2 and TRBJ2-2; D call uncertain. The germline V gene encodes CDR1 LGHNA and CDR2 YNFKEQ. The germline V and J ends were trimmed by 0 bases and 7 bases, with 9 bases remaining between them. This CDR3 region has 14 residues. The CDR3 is CASSQDQAGGELFF. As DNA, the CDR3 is TGTGCCAGCAGCCAAGATCAAGCCGGCGGGGAGCTGTTTTTT.

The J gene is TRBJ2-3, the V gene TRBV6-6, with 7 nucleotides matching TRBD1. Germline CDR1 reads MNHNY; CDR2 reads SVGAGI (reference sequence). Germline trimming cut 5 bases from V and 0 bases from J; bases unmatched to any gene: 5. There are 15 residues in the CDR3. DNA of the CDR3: TGTGCCAGCAGTGCAAGGGGGCTAAGCACAGATACGCAGTATTTT. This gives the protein CASSARGLSTDTQYF.

CDR3 coding DNA: TGTGCCAGCAGCCGACAGGGTGCCACCGGGGAGCTGTTTTTT. Its protein is CASSRQGATGELFF. V is TRBV6-5 and J is TRBJ2-2, with 7 nucleotides matching TRBD1. The CDR3 extends over 14 amino acids. From germline, CDR1 is MNHEY and CDR2 SVGAGI. Trimming took 6 bases from V and 4 from J; bases not matched to a gene: 5.

Written as DNA, the CDR3 is TGTGCCAGTAGGGGGAGCAATCAGCCCCAGCATTTT. Amino acid sequence: CASRGSNQPQHF. This sequence joins TRBV2 and TRBJ1-5; maybe TRBD1 (6 bases). Trimming shortened V by 9 bases and J by 1 base, and 7 bases separated the two germline ends. Germline CDR1 reads SNHLY; CDR2 reads FYNNEI. The CDR3 extends over 12 amino acids.

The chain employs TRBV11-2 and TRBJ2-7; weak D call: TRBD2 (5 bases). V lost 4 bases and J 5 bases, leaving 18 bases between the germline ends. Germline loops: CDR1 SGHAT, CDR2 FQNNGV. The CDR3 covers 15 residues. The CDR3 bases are TGTGCCAGCAGCTCCGCGGGCGTTGGGATTCACGAGCAGTACTTC. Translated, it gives CASSSAGVGIHEQYF. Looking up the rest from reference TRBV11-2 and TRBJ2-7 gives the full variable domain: EAGVAQSPRYKIIEKRQSVAFWCNPISGHATLYWYQQILGQGPKLLIQFQNNGVVDDSQLPKDRFSAERLKGVDSTLKIQPAKLEDSAVYLCASSSAGVGIHEQYFGPGTRLTVT.

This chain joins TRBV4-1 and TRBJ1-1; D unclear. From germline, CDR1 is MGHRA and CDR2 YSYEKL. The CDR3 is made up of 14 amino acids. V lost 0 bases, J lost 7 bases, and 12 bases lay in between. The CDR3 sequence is CASSQDRSQVEAFF. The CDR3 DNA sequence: TGCGCCAGCAGCCAAGATAGGTCCCAGGTTGAAGCTTTCTTT.

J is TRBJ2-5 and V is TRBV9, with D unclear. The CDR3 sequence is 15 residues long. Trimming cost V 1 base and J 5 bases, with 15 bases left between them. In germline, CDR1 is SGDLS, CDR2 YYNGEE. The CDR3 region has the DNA TGTGCCAGCAGCGTATGGGCCCGGCAAGAGGAGACCCAGTACTTC. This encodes CASSVWARQEETQYF.

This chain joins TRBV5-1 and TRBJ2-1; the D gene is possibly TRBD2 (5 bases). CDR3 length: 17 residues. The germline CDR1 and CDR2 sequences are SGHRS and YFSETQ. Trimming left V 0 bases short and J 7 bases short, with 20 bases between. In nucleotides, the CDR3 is TGCGCCAGCAGCTTGGCCCCGCTAGCTTCCCCCCCGAATGAGCAGTTCTTC. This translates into CASSLAPLASPPNEQFF.

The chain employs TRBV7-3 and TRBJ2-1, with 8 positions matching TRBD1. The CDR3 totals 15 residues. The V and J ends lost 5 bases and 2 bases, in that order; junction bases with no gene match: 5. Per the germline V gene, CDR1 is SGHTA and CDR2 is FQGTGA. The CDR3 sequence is CASSRGTGAYNEQFF. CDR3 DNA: TGTGCCAGCAGCCGCGGGACAGGCGCCTACAATGAGCAGTTCTTC.

The CDR3 nucleotides read TGCGCCAGCAGCGCCCAGGGTCGCGTCACAGATACGCAGTATTTT. Its protein product is CASSAQGRVTDTQYF. The V and J genes are TRBV5-1 and TRBJ2-3; a weak D match, TRBD1 (5 bases). With 4 bases removed from V and 2 bases from J, the gap between germline ends came to 14 bases. Germline V gene data show CDR1 as SGHRS and CDR2 as YFSETQ. The CDR3 has 15 amino acids.

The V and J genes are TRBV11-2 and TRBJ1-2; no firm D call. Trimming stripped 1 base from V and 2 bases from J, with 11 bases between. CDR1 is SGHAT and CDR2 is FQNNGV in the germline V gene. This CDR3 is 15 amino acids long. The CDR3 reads CASSLVAGGNYGYTF. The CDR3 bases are TGTGCCAGCAGCTTAGTTGCGGGAGGGAACTATGGCTACACCTTC.